Listed here are 18 T cell receptor beta chains from one sample, sequenced in a study of T cell changes during pregnancy in multiple sclerosis. Profiling relied on immunoSEQ multiplex PCR, and the TCRdb table lists in-frame clones only, not all of them. This sample has over 50,000 clones, with around 85% found just once. The sequenced sample was CD4+ T cells from peripheral blood mononuclear cells, obtained in the third trimester of pregnancy. These receptors originate from a female donor with multiple sclerosis, enrolled in a pregnancy study.

The chain is built from TRBV18 and TRBJ2-7; 9 nucleotides agree with TRBD2. The CDR3 runs 16 residues. V was clipped by 0 bases and J by 3 bases; unmatched bases: 6. Germline V gives CDR1 KGHSH, CDR2 LQKENI. The CDR3, as DNA: TGTGCCAGCTCACCACCGGGCGGGGGGGGGAACTACGAGCAGTACTTC. This codes for CASSPPGGGGNYEQYF.

The rearrangement joins TRBV7-9 to TRBJ2-7; 10 bases line up with TRBD2. This CDR3 has 17 amino acids. The V gene end was trimmed by 8 bases and the J gene end by 2 bases; junction bases not matched to a gene: 15. CDR1 is SEHNR, CDR2 FQNEAQ, per germline (reference sequence). The CDR3 is CASGSIWTSGGTYEQYF. The CDR3 region has the DNA TGTGCCAGCGGCTCGATTTGGACTAGCGGTGGAACCTACGAGCAGTACTTC.

The chain uses TRBV5-6 and TRBJ2-1, with 8 bases aligning to TRBD1. V lost 0 bases to trimming and J lost 3 bases; unmatched junction nucleotides: 5. Germline values: CDR1 SGHDT, CDR2 YYEEEE. The CDR3 consists of 16 residues. CDR3 loop: CASSLGGTGFYNEQFF. The CDR3 DNA is TGTGCCAGCAGCTTGGGAGGGACAGGATTCTACAATGAGCAGTTCTTC.

The V gene is TRBV6-5, the J gene TRBJ2-7, with TRBD2 as a possible D gene (6 bases). Germline values: CDR1 MNHEY, CDR2 SVGAGI. CDR3 length: 16 amino acids. Trimming cost V 0 bases and J 0 bases, with 12 bases left between them. The CDR3 loop reads CASSYSTGGLSYEQYF. The CDR3 bases are TGTGCCAGCAGTTACTCTACCGGGGGACTCTCCTACGAGCAGTACTTC.

The chain combines TRBV30 with TRBJ2-7; 8 nucleotides match TRBD1. Germline V CDR1 and CDR2: GTSNPN, SVGIG (reference sequence). This CDR3 spans 13 amino acids. V lost 4 bases and J lost 4; bases outside the gene matches: 6. For the CDR3, the DNA is TGTGCCTGGAACGGACAGGGATGGTACGAGCAGTACTTC. Its translation: CAWNGQGWYEQYF.

This chain uses TRBV14 with TRBJ1-1; D possibly corresponds to TRBD1 (6 bases). The CDR3 covers 14 residues. V lost 1 base to trimming and J lost 7 bases, with 13 bases between them. CDR1 is SGHDN, CDR2 FVKESK, per germline. CDR3 DNA: TGTGCCAGCAGCCAAGTTGGAAGGACAGTTGAAGCTTTCTTT. Translating it yields CASSQVGRTVEAFF.

The chain uses TRBV11-2 and TRBJ2-3; 11 nucleotides match TRBD2. The germline CDR1 and CDR2 sequences are SGHAT and FQNNGV. J was trimmed by 4 bases and V by 0 bases; bases with no gene match: 15. CDR3 length equals 20 residues. The CDR3 DNA is TGTGCCAGCAGCTTAGAGAATAGCGGGAGGGCCTTTCGGAGATCAGATACGCAGTATTTT. Translated: CASSLENSGRAFRRSDTQYF.

Notes on this clone: This same CDR3 is encoded by further DNA sequences in the sample. The genes are TRBV30 and TRBJ1-5; 8 nucleotides align to TRBD1. Unmatched junction bases numbered 4, after V lost 5 bases and J lost 7 bases. CDR1 is GTSNPN and CDR2 is SVGIG in the germline V gene (reference sequence). The CDR3 length is 12 residues. The CDR3 loop is CAWGQGGQPQHF. CDR3 nucleotide sequence: TGTGCCTGGGGACAGGGAGGACAGCCCCAGCATTTT.

The rearrangement uses TRBV7-3 and TRBJ1-1; weak D call: TRBD1 (6 bases). The CDR3 totals 15 residues. V was pared by 0 bases and J by 0 bases, with 8 bases between. The germline V gene has CDR1 SGHTA and CDR2 FQGTGA. As DNA, the CDR3 is TGTGCCAGCAGCTTAACTCGGACAGTGAACACTGAAGCTTTCTTT. Its translation is CASSLTRTVNTEAFF.

Only one count was recorded for this clone. The chain combines TRBV28 with TRBJ2-1, with 10 bases that match TRBD2. In germline, CDR1 is MDHEN, CDR2 SYDVKM. V lost 3 bases, J lost 9 bases, and 8 bases stayed unmatched. The CDR3 is made up of 15 amino acids. CDR3 region: CASSFGVAGGTEQFF. In nucleotides, the CDR3 is TGTGCCAGCAGTTTCGGGGTAGCGGGAGGCACTGAGCAGTTCTTC.

The chain carries TRBV7-2 and TRBJ1-2; 7 nucleotides align to TRBD1. The CDR3 sequence is 15 residues long. The germline V gene encodes CDR1 SGHTA and CDR2 FQGNSA. The V segment lost 1 base and the J segment 8 bases; nucleotides outside the gene matches: 10. The CDR3 DNA follows: TGTGCCAGCAGCTTAGGGGCTGACAGGGTAGAGGGCTACACCTTC. It is translated as CASSLGADRVEGYTF. The whole variable domain, remainder taken from reference TRBV7-2 and TRBJ1-2, is GAGVSQSPSNKVTEKGKDVELRCDPISGHTALYWYRQSLGQGLEFLIYFQGNSAPDKSGLPSDRFSAERTGGSVSTLTIQRTQQEDSAVYLCASSLGADRVEGYTFGSGTRLTVV.

The chain uses TRBV7-2 and TRBJ2-3; D remains ambiguous. Germline CDR1 SGHTA, CDR2 FQGNSA. Trimming cost V 5 bases and J 6 bases, with 15 bases left between them. CDR3 length: 14 residues. CDR3 region: CASSPPSPGDTQYF. The DNA of the CDR3 is TGTGCCAGCAGCCCACCTTCCCCCGGGGATACGCAGTATTTT.

V is TRBV9 and J is TRBJ2-2; 8 nucleotides align to TRBD2. Germline loops: CDR1 SGDLS, CDR2 YYNGEE. The junction had 11 bases not matched to a gene; V was cut back by 4 bases and J by 6 bases. The CDR3 length is 16 residues. The CDR3 sequence: CASSPRGAGVSGELFF. CDR3 in DNA: TGTGCCAGCAGCCCCCGGGGAGCGGGAGTTTCCGGGGAGCTGTTTTTT.

The V and J genes are TRBV20-1 and TRBJ1-2; the D gene is possibly TRBD1 (5 bases). Germline V gene data show CDR1 as DFQATT and CDR2 as SNEGSKA (reference sequence). The CDR3 has 11 amino acids. V was trimmed by 6 bases and J by 4 bases, leaving 9 bases between them. The CDR3 loop reads CSAGTSYGYTF. CDR3 DNA sequence: TGCAGTGCCGGGACTTCCTATGGCTACACCTTC.

The gene calls are TRBV2 and TRBJ2-1, with 8 positions matching TRBD1. The CDR3 consists of 12 residues. J was trimmed by 8 bases and V by 8 bases; bases with no gene match: 5. Germline CDR1 and CDR2: SNHLY and FYNNEI. The DNA for the CDR3 is TGTGCCAGCGGCAGGGGGCGGGATGAGCAGTTCTTC. Protein product: CASGRGRDEQFF.

The chain couples TRBV7-2 to TRBJ2-5; 8 positions agree with TRBD2. The junction had 4 bases not matched to a gene; V was cut back by 5 bases and J by 2 bases. The CDR3 is 14 amino acids. CDR1 is SGHTA, CDR2 FQGNSA, per germline. CDR3 in DNA: TGTGCCAGCAGCCCCGGACTAGCTCAAGAGACCCAGTACTTC. Its protein product is CASSPGLAQETQYF.

The chain uses TRBV2 and TRBJ2-7, with TRBD2 identical over 8 bases. The CDR3 totals 17 residues. With V trimmed by 1 base and J by 6 bases, 14 bases remained unmatched. CDR1 and CDR2 from the germline V gene are SNHLY and FYNNEI. The CDR3 DNA is TGTGCCAGCAGTGAAGGACTAGCGTTCCTTTGGGGAGGCGAGCAGTACTTC. Translation: CASSEGLAFLWGGEQYF.

V usage is TRBV5-6 and J usage is TRBJ2-5; 9 nucleotides agree with TRBD2. J was trimmed by 4 bases and V by 0 bases; bases with no gene match: 4. CDR3 size: 15 residues. Germline values: CDR1 SGHDT, CDR2 YYEEEE. CDR3 in amino acids: CASSLVGAGGETQYF. The CDR3 nucleotides read TGTGCCAGCAGCTTGGTTGGAGCGGGAGGAGAGACCCAGTACTTC.